This T cell receptor (beta chain) was sequenced in a study of beta chain features in type 1 diabetes. Study results and caveats: Moderate but significant shortening of TCRB CDR3s was recorded in all four CD4+ subsets from Type 1 diabetes patients. HLA effects on TCRB rearrangement stayed unresolved here. Whatever favoring of shorter templates PCR might show would apply equally to patients and controls.

This clone turned up a few times. Its target is not known. Expressed TCRB transcripts were sequenced after all isolated RNA was converted to cDNA. The method was immunoSEQ multiplex PCR; TCRdb's version includes in-frame clones alone and lacks a portion of them. The sample has approximately 270,000 clones; roughly an eighth are singletons. The CDR3 runs to 17 residues. Per the germline V gene, CDR1 is SNHLY and CDR2 is FYNNEI. Trimming removed 5 bases at V and 0 bases at J, with 18 bases between. Input material: naive CD4+ T cells from blood. This clonotype originated in a man younger than 45 with type 1 diabetes. This chain connects TRBV2 to TRBJ2-3; a weak D match, TRBD1 (6 bases). CDR3 sequence (DNA): TGTGCCAGCAGTTACTACGGGACATCCGAAAGCACAGATACGCAGTATTTT. It codes for CASSYYGTSESTDTQYF.